Shown below are 23 T cell receptor beta chains from a single sample sequenced in a study of CD8+ T cells in alopecia areata. Once RNA had been extracted, it was reverse transcribed into cDNA to act as the sequencing template. Using immunoSEQ multiplex PCR, the repertoire was profiled, and TCRdb retains in-frame clones only, with some absent. Altogether 270,000 or so clones were found in the sample, and no singletons occur. Researchers sorted pooled cutaneous lymph node cells on the basis of CD4, CD8alpha, NKG2D, NKG2ACE and other markers. Sequencing used CD4+ T cells sorted from a lymph node. These receptors were taken from a C3H/HeJ mouse with alopecia areata. The strain is characterized by the MHC haplotype H2-k.

This clone has just a few counts. Germline and genes here are mouse. The read stops 4 residues short of the end of the CDR3; the missing end is completed from the germline J gene. V usage is TRBV3 and J usage is TRBJ2-5; the match to TRBD1 covers 12 bases. From germline, CDR1 is SNHLY and CDR2 FYNGKV (reference sequence). The CDR3 is 15 residues long. The part of the CDR3 DNA that was read is TGTGCCAGCAGCTTCGGGACAGGGGGCGGGGAC. The encoded protein is CASSFGTGGGD. In full, the CDR3 reads CASSFGTGGGDTQYF. Using reference TRBV3 and TRBJ2-5 for the parts outside the CDR3, the full variable domain is GPKVLQIPSHQIIDMGQMVTLNCDPVSNHLYFYWYKQILGQQMEFLVNFYNGKVMEKSKLFKDQFSVERPDGSYFTLKIQPTALEDSAVYFCASSFGTGGGDTQYFGPGTRLLVL.

This clone has a handful of counts. Any gene name here is a mouse gene name. From the germline J gene comes the end of the CDR3, since the read stops 4 residues before it. The chain uses TRBV13-1 and TRBJ2-2, with 11 bases matching TRBD2. With 3 bases clipped from V and 0 bases from J, the junction kept 7 bases outside the gene matches. Germline V lookup: CDR1 NSHNY, CDR2 SYGAGN. The CDR3 has 18 amino acids. This CDR3 is CASSGSGTGGANTGQLYF. CDR3 DNA, as far as it was read: TGTGCCAGCAGTGGTTCCGGGACTGGGGGAGCAAACACCGGG.

This clone was observed a handful of times. The genes and germline here are from mouse. Read sequence stops 4 residues before the CDR3 end, and the germline J gene provides the missing end. This CDR3 is also generated by other DNA sequences in the sample. This sequence joins TRBV5 and TRBJ2-1, with 11 bases matching TRBD2. This CDR3 spans 16 amino acids. V gave up 4 bases and J gave up 1 base; unmatched junction bases: 3. Germline V gene data show CDR1 as LGHNA and CDR2 as YNLKQL (reference sequence). The CDR3 bases that were read are TGTGCCAGCAGCCCCAGGGACTGGGGGAACTATGCT. Translation gives CASSPRDWGNYA. The full-length CDR3 reads as CASSPRDWGNYAEQFF.

This clone was recorded a few times. The genes and germline here are from mouse. The read finishes 4 residues shy of the CDR3 end, and the germline J gene is used to complete it. J is TRBJ2-5 and V is TRBV13-3; 9 nucleotides agree with TRBD2. The CDR3 contains 15 residues. Germline CDR1 NNHDY, CDR2 SYVADS. CDR3 residues: CASSDLGGPVDTQYF. The sequenced CDR3 bases are TGTGCCAGCAGTGATTTGGGGGGGCCGGTGGAC. The full variable domain, in which reference TRBV13-3 and TRBJ2-5 provide the parts outside the CDR3, is EAAVTQSPRSKVAVTGGKVTLSCHQTNNHDYMYWYRQDTGHGLRLIHYSYVADSTEKGDIPDGYKASRPSQENFSLILELASLSQTAVYFCASSDLGGPVDTQYFGPGTRLLVL.

About this clone itself: A much larger clone lies a single base off, so this may be a read error. Gene names follow the mouse nomenclature. Distinct nucleotide sequences in the sample also encode this CDR3. CDR3: CASSPGTANTGQLYF. The sequenced CDR3 bases are TGTGCCAGCAGTCCTGGGACAGCAAACACCGGG. J is TRBJ2-2 and V is TRBV19; 7 positions match TRBD1. The DNA ends 4 residues before the CDR3 does, and the rest of the CDR3 is filled in from the germline J gene. V was clipped by 4 bases and J by 0 bases; unmatched bases: 3. The germline CDR1 and CDR2 sequences are FNHDT and SITEND (reference sequence). This CDR3 is built from 15 residues.

This clone has only a few counts. Mouse germline and gene names are used. The CDR3 extends 4 residues past the end of the read, so its final part is completed from the germline J gene. The V call is TRBV13-3, the J call TRBJ2-5; 8 nucleotides align to TRBD1. CDR3 length: 13 residues. Germline V CDR1 and CDR2: NNHDY, SYVADS. CDR3 DNA (partial): TGTGCCAGCAGTGAGGACAGGGCAGAC. Translated, it gives CASSEDRAD. The entire CDR3 reads CASSEDRADTQYF.

This clone was counted only a few times. The genes and germline here are from mouse. The read ends 4 residues before the CDR3 terminus; that terminus is restored from the germline J gene. The same CDR3 arises from other DNA sequences in this sample as well. The chain uses TRBV31 and TRBJ1-2; unclear D gene. Germline-derived CDR1 and CDR2 are GKSSPN and SITVG. This CDR3 is 11 amino acids long. Trimming took 3 bases from V and 2 from J, leaving 4 bases between them. The CDR3 here is CAWSQNSDYTF. Incomplete CDR3 DNA: TGTGCCTGGAGCCAGAACTCC.

A note on this clone: The gene names here belong to mouse. The read comes to an end 4 residues before the CDR3 does, leaving the germline J gene to fill in the end. The chain is built from TRBV5 and TRBJ2-2; D is perhaps TRBD2 (7 bases). This CDR3 has 17 amino acids. The V and J ends lost 0 bases and 4 bases respectively, with 15 bases between them. Looked up from germline, CDR1 is LGHNA and CDR2 is YNLKQL (reference sequence). The sequenced part of the CDR3 DNA is TGTGCCAGCAGCCAAGATCGGGGGGCGCGGGGCACCGGG. Translating it yields CASSQDRGARGTG. The entire CDR3 sequence reads CASSQDRGARGTGQLYF.

This clone was counted a few times. Germline and genes: mouse. Read sequence stops 4 residues before the CDR3 end, and the germline J gene provides the missing end. The rearrangement joins TRBV19 to TRBJ2-7; 8 nucleotides line up with TRBD2. This CDR3 comprises 15 residues. Germline assignment: CDR1 FNHDT and CDR2 SITEND (reference sequence). With V trimmed by 1 base and J by 3 bases, 6 bases remained unmatched. CDR3 loop: CASSIPGGRDYEQYF. The sequenced CDR3 bases are TGTGCCAGCAGTATACCGGGGGGGCGTGACTAT.

About this clone itself: Genes here carry mouse names. The missing CDR3 end, 4 residues past where the read stops, is filled in from the germline J gene. V and J are TRBV5 and TRBJ2-1, with 8 nucleotides matching TRBD1. The germline gives CDR1 LGHNA, CDR2 YNLKQL (reference sequence). This CDR3 is 14 amino acids long. Trimming cost V 2 bases and J 6 bases; bases outside gene matches: 3. The DNA read from the CDR3 is TGTGCCAGCAGCCAACAGGGGGCGAGTGCT. Protein sequence: CASSQQGASA. The full CDR3 reads CASSQQGASAEQFF.

Turning to this clone: Mouse names are used for the genes. The read terminates 4 residues before the CDR3 end, so the remaining end is supplied by the germline J gene. The same CDR3 can be traced to other DNA sequences in this sample. The rearrangement joins TRBV13-1 to TRBJ2-5; 7 bases align to TRBD1. V lost 2 bases to trimming and J lost 1 base; unmatched junction nucleotides: 1. Germline V gene data show CDR1 as NSHNY and CDR2 as SYGAGN. The CDR3 is made up of 14 amino acids. The covered CDR3 bases are TGTGCCAGCAGTGACCAGGGGGACCAAGAC. It encodes CASSDQGDQD. The entire CDR3 reads CASSDQGDQDTQYF.

This clone was detected a few times. Gene names are the mouse ones. Sequencing ends 4 residues short of the CDR3 end; the germline J gene provides the rest. The rearrangement links TRBV17 to TRBJ2-2, with TRBD1 as a possible D gene (6 bases). This CDR3 region has 16 residues. Trimming removed 2 bases at V and 0 bases at J, with 10 bases between. CDR1 and CDR2 from the germline V gene are MNHDT and YYDKIL. The CDR3 spells CASSRRQGTNTGQLYF. The CDR3 bases that were read are TGTGCTAGCAGTAGACGGCAGGGGACAAACACCGGG.

A word on this clone: Germline and genes: mouse. The read ends 4 residues early relative to the CDR3; the germline J gene fills the gap. The chain combines TRBV5 with TRBJ2-7; D remains ambiguous. Germline V gene lookup returns CDR1 LGHNA and CDR2 YNLKQL (reference sequence). The CDR3 covers 12 residues. CDR3 sequence reads: CASSQATYEQYF. The CDR3 bases that were read are TGTGCCAGCAGCCAAGCAACATAT.

This clone was seen only a few times. The genes are named according to mouse. Read data end 4 residues before the CDR3 end; the end is taken from the germline J gene. The rearrangement uses TRBV13-1 and TRBJ2-4; the D is unclear. Per the germline V gene, CDR1 is NSHNY and CDR2 is SYGAGN. The CDR3 covers 13 residues. The CDR3 loop is CASSDAQKNTLYF. Partial CDR3 DNA: TGTGCCAGCAGTGATGCACAAAAAAAC.

In regard to this clone: The genes and germline here are from mouse. The read stops 4 residues short of the end of the CDR3; the missing end is completed from the germline J gene. V and J are TRBV19 and TRBJ2-4; 11 bases map to TRBD1. CDR3 length: 15 residues. The trim removed 7 bases at V and 2 bases at J, leaving 6 bases unmatched. CDR1 and CDR2 from the germline V gene are FNHDT and SITEND (reference sequence). CDR3 loop: CASRDRGTDQNTLYF. CDR3 bases read: TGTGCCAGCCGGGACAGGGGGACGGATCAAAAC. The whole variable domain, filled in from reference TRBV19 and TRBJ2-4, reads GGIITQTPKFLIGQEGQKLTLKCQQNFNHDTMYWYRQDSGKGLRLIYYSITENDLQKGDLSEGYDASREKKSSFSLTVTSAQKNEMAVFLCASRDRGTDQNTLYFGAGTRLSVL.

This clone was observed a handful of times. Gene and germline names: mouse. The sequence runs out 4 residues before the end of the CDR3; the remainder is reconstructed from the germline J gene. Other DNA variants within this sample encode the same CDR3. The genes are TRBV1 and TRBJ2-3, with 7 bases aligning to TRBD2. This CDR3 region has 15 residues. The junction had 3 bases not matched to a gene; V was cut back by 0 bases and J by 3 bases. Looked up from germline, CDR1 is NSQYPW and CDR2 is LRSPGD (reference sequence). The sequenced part of the CDR3 DNA is TGCACCTGCAGTGCAGAAGCTGGGGGAGCAGAA. Translated: CTCSAEAGGAE. The whole CDR3 sequence reads CTCSAEAGGAETLYF.

Comments on this clone: Mouse germline and gene names are used. The CDR3 extends 4 residues past the end of the read, so its final part is completed from the germline J gene. The V and J genes are TRBV3 and TRBJ2-3, with TRBD2 identical over 12 bases. Germline-derived CDR1 and CDR2 are SNHLY and FYNGKV (reference sequence). The CDR3 spans 18 residues. Trimming cost V 1 base and J 1 base; bases outside gene matches: 6. This chain's CDR3 is CASSLDGTGGNGAETLYF. The covered CDR3 bases are TGTGCCAGCAGCTTAGACGGGACTGGGGGGAATGGTGCAGAA.

This clone was counted only a few times. The genes are named according to mouse. The CDR3 is cut off 3 residues early in the read; its end comes from the germline J gene. The chain is built from TRBV19 and TRBJ1-6; TRBD1 is a possible D gene (5 bases). TRBJ1-6 is known as an ORF, though its function is uncertain. Trimming stripped 2 bases from V and 10 bases from J, with 10 bases between. In germline, CDR1 is FNHDT, CDR2 SITEND (reference sequence). The CDR3 covers 13 residues. The CDR3 reads CASSIQGRSPLYF. The part of the CDR3 DNA that was read is TGTGCCAGCAGTATTCAGGGAAGGTCGCCC.

In this sample, this clone turned up a few times. Genes and germline are mouse. The read terminates 3 residues before the CDR3 end, so the remaining end is supplied by the germline J gene. The chain recombines TRBV19 with TRBJ1-6; 9 bases map to TRBD1. TRBJ1-6 is an open reading frame whose function is uncertain. J gave up 2 bases and V 4 bases, and 1 base lay outside the gene matches. Per the germline V gene, CDR1 is FNHDT and CDR2 is SITEND (reference sequence). CDR3 length: 15 amino acids. The CDR3 bases that were read are TGTGCCAGCAGTCGACAGGGGGCCTATAATTCGCCC. As protein: CASSRQGAYNSP. The full CDR3 protein reads CASSRQGAYNSPLYF.

This clone was detected a few times. Gene names follow the mouse nomenclature. The observed sequence ends 4 residues before the CDR3 terminus, with the missing tail filled in from the germline J gene. V is TRBV19 and J is TRBJ2-1, with a tentative D call TRBD1 (5 bases). The CDR3 length is 14 residues. Germline CDR1 FNHDT, CDR2 SITEND (reference sequence). V was pared by 2 bases and J by 5 bases, with 11 bases between. CDR3 sequence: CASSIQGRNAEQFF. The sequenced CDR3 bases are TGTGCCAGCAGTATCCAGGGTCGAAATGCT.

To note about this clone: Gene names follow the mouse nomenclature. The sequenced fragment ends 4 residues before the CDR3 boundary, so the rest is inferred from the germline J gene. Other DNA sequences from this sample encode an identical CDR3 as well. This chain joins TRBV5 and TRBJ2-5; 8 positions match TRBD2. The CDR3 has 14 residues. Per germline, CDR1 LGHNA and CDR2 YNLKQL (reference sequence). CDR3 bases read: TGTGCCAGCAGCCAAGGGACTGGGAGGGAC. This encodes CASSQGTGRD. The whole CDR3 sequence reads CASSQGTGRDTQYF.

On this clone: Gene labels here are mouse ones. The CDR3 end falls 4 residues outside the read, so it is completed with the germline J gene. In the same sample, other DNA sequences code for this CDR3. The rearrangement uses TRBV1 and TRBJ2-4; the D gene is possibly TRBD1 (6 bases). Germline lookup yields CDR1 NSQYPW and CDR2 LRSPGD (reference sequence). This CDR3 has 14 amino acids. CDR3 residues: CTCSAGRGGNTLYF. The DNA read from the CDR3 is TGCACCTGCAGTGCAGGCAGGGGTGGGAAC.

Remarks on this clone: Germline and genes: mouse. Coverage ceases 4 residues before the CDR3 finishes, and the germline J gene fills in the end. V and J are TRBV13-1 and TRBJ1-2; 9 bases agree with TRBD1. CDR3 length: 15 residues. Germline loops: CDR1 NSHNY, CDR2 SYGAGN. V was clipped by 3 bases and J by 2 bases; unmatched bases: 5. The DNA read from the CDR3 is TGTGCCAGCAGTGCCGGGACAGGGTGGAACTCC. It specifies CASSAGTGWNS. The full CDR3 sequence reads CASSAGTGWNSDYTF.